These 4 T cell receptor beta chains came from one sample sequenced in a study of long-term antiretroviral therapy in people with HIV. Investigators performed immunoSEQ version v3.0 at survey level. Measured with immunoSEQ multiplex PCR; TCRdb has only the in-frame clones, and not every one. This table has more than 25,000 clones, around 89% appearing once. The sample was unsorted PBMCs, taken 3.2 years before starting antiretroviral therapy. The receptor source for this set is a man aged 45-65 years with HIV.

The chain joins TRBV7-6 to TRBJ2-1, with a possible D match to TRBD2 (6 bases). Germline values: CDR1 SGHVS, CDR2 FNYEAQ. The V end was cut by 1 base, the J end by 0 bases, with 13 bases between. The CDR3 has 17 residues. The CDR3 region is CASSLGAGLTSYNEQFF. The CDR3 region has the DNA TGTGCCAGCAGCTTAGGGGCGGGACTCACCTCCTACAATGAGCAGTTCTTC.

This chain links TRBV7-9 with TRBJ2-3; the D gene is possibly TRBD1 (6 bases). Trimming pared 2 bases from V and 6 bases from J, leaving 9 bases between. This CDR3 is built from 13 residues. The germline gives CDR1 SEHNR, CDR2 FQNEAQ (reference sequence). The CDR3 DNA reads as TGTGCCAGCAGCTTAAGGGGGTTGGATACGCAGTATTTT. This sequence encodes CASSLRGLDTQYF.

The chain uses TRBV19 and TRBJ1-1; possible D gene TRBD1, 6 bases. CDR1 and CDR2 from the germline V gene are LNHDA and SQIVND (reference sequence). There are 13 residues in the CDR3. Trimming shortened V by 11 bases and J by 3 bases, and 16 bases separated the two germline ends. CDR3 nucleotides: TGTGCCGTAGTAGGACAGACCGACACTGAAGCTTTCTTT. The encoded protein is CAVVGQTDTEAFF.

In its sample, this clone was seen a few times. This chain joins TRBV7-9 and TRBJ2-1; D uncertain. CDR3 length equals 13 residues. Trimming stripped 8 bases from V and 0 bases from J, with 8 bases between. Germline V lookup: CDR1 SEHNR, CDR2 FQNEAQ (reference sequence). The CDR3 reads CASLTVSYNEQFF. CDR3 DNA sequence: TGTGCCAGCCTTACTGTCTCCTACAATGAGCAGTTCTTC.